This T cell receptor (beta chain) came from a study of T cell repertoires in cytomegalovirus infection. Overall study context: HLA-C-restricted CMV epitopes, recently identified, and well-studied HLA-B-restricted ones were used by the study. The public TCR beta signatures pointed to both CMV infection and matching HLA type.

On this clonotype: Its target is not known.

Findings and caveats of the study: HLA-C-restricted TCR beta clonotypes specific for CMV led the ex vivo response. CMV carriers with the relevant HLA were identified by cumulative public TCR beta family frequency.

TCRdb reanalysed the reads using MiXCR and keeps one entry per CDR3 protein. The repertoire holds around 800,000 distinct CDR3 sequences, with approximately 29% as singletons. The CDR3 has 16 amino acids. CDR1 MNHNY and CDR2 SVGAGI come from the germline V gene (reference sequence). V was pared by 5 bases and J by 2 bases, with 18 bases between. Sequencing used cultured CD8+ T cells from PBMCs, obtained from culture after CMV antigen stimulation. This receptor was taken from a human donor in good health (CMV status not recorded). Some clones in this sample may be carry-over from other donors' samples. The J gene is TRBJ1-2, the V gene TRBV6-6; tentative D call: TRBD1 (5 bases). The CDR3 sequence is CASSGFMRGENYGYTF. The CDR3 DNA follows: TGTGCCAGCAGTGGTTTTATGCGGGGGGAGAACTATGGCTACACCTTC.